These T cell receptor beta chains were read from a single sample in a study of T cell responses to AZD1222 COVID-19 vaccine. Profiling relied on immunoSEQ multiplex PCR, and the TCRdb table lists in-frame clones only, not all of them. This sample has 120,000 or so clones, with around nine tenths found just once. Sequenced here: peripheral blood, sampled on day 0 of AZD1222 vaccination. These receptors originate from an adult in good health. Both conserved end residues are part of each CDR3. The D gene is left open where the match is weak. Expanded clones get a size class; other rows say once, few or many, or leave the size out.

>TRBV6-2/TRBV6-3|.|TRBJ1-1|.
TGTGCCAGCAGTTACTCGGGCGGATCACAAGCTTTCTTT
CASSYSGGSQAFF
>TRBV29-1|.|TRBJ2-2|.
TGCAGCGTTCGAACTCTTGACAGAAACACCGGGGAGCTGTTTTTT
CSVRTLDRNTGELFF
>TRBV11-2|TRBD2|TRBJ2-3|.
TGTGCCAGCAGCTTAGCGGCTAGCGGAAACACAGATACGCAGTATTTT
CASSLAASGNTDTQYF
>TRBV5-1|TRBD2|TRBJ2-3|.
TGCGCCAGCAGCCAACTAGCGGCTGACACAGATACGCAGTATTTT
CASSQLAADTDTQYF
>TRBV29-1|TRBD2|TRBJ2-3|.
TGCAGCGCCCAACTAGCGGGAGGGAGCACAGATACGCAGTATTTT
CSAQLAGGSTDTQYF
>TRBV18|TRBD1|TRBJ2-7|.
TGTGCCAGCTCTTCGGAGAGGGGGCACGGCGAGCAGTACTTC
CASSSERGHGEQYF
>TRBV25-1|.|TRBJ2-1|.
TGTGCCAGCAGCGCCCTCGGGACTTATTACAATGAGCAGTTCTTC
CASSALGTYYNEQFF
>TRBV30|.|TRBJ2-1|.
TGTGCCTGGACCAGGGCCCCATACAATGAGCAGTTCTTC
CAWTRAPYNEQFF
>TRBV6-5|.|TRBJ1-2|.
TGTGCCAGCAGCCATCCCGGGGTTGGTTATGGCTACACCTTC
CASSHPGVGYGYTF
>TRBV29-1|.|TRBJ2-5|.
TGCAGCGTTGCCTCGAGTATCGAGACCCAGTACTTC
CSVASSIETQYF
>TRBV28|.|TRBJ2-3|.
TGTGCCAGCAGTTTAACCTCGGACAAAACAGATACGCAGTATTTT
CASSLTSDKTDTQYF
>TRBV4-2|.|TRBJ2-2|.
TGTGCCAGCAGCCAAGAGGTCGGGGCTACCGGGGAGCTGTTTTTT
CASSQEVGATGELFF
>TRBV9|TRBD1|TRBJ2-3|.
TGTGCCAGCAGCCCGGGACAGTCGGAGAGAGATACGCAGTATTTT
CASSPGQSERDTQYF
>TRBV30|.|TRBJ1-2|.
TGTGCCTGGAGGACCAGCGGATATGGCTACACCTTC
CAWRTSGYGYTF
>TRBV7-2|TRBD1|TRBJ1-4|once
TGTGCCAGCGGACAGGGTACTGAAAAACTGTTTTTT
CASGQGTEKLFF
>TRBV30|.|TRBJ1-1|.
TGTGCCTGGAGTGTAGGAGACGAAAAAGCTTTCTTT
CAWSVGDEKAFF
>TRBV3-1/TRBV3-2|.|TRBJ2-1|once
TGTGCCAGCAGCCAAGGCGGGGCAGGACCGTCTGAGCAGTTCTTC
CASSQGGAGPSEQFF
>TRBV6-5|.|TRBJ1-5|.
TGTGCCAGCGCAGGGTTTAGCAATCAGCCCCAGCATTTT
CASAGFSNQPQHF
>TRBV19|.|TRBJ1-2|.
TGTGCCAGTAGTATAGATATACGTGGGCGTGGCTACACCTTC
CASSIDIRGRGYTF
>TRBV20-1|.|TRBJ1-1|.
TGCAGTGCTAGTGTCGGTAGGGTGGCGGCTGAAGCTTTCTTT
CSASVGRVAAEAFF
>TRBV2|.|TRBJ2-3|.
TGTGCCAGCAGGCGACGCGGCCGGGGCACAGATACGCAGTATTTT
CASRRRGRGTDTQYF
>TRBV7-8|.|TRBJ2-1|.
TGTGCCAGCAGCCATGGGGGGCGGCCCTACAATGAGCAGTTCTTC
CASSHGGRPYNEQFF
>TRBV6-5|.|TRBJ1-1|.
TGTGCCAGCAGTCCCCCAGGGCACACTGAAGCTTTCTTT
CASSPPGHTEAFF
>TRBV13|.|TRBJ2-7|.
TGTGCCAGCAGCTTAGGTCAGGGGTTCAAGTACTTC
CASSLGQGFKYF
>TRBV24-1|.|TRBJ2-3|.
TGTGCCACCAGTGCAGGCATCCCCGGGGCAGATACGCAGTATTTT
CATSAGIPGADTQYF
>TRBV19|.|TRBJ1-5|.
TGTGCCAGTCGGGACTCTTTATATAGCAATCAGCCCCAGCATTTT
CASRDSLYSNQPQHF
>TRBV19|.|TRBJ1-5|.
TGTGCCAGTAGTATTTTGGAGATCAATCAGCCCCAGCATTTT
CASSILEINQPQHF
>TRBV18|.|TRBJ1-1|.
TGTGCCAGCTCACCGGGACAAGTGAACACTGAAGCTTTCTTT
CASSPGQVNTEAFF
>TRBV6-6|.|TRBJ1-1|.
TGTGCCAGCATCAGTCCTCTGGAGAACACTGAAGCTTTCTTT
CASISPLENTEAFF
>TRBV5-1|.|TRBJ2-5|.
TGCGCCAGCAGCCGACCCGACGGGCAAGAGACCCAGTACTTC
CASSRPDGQETQYF
>TRBV5-6|.|TRBJ1-2|.
TGTGCCAGCATCGGAAGGGGACCTAACTATGGCTACACCTTC
CASIGRGPNYGYTF
>TRBV6-5|.|TRBJ1-1|.
TGTGCCAGCAGTTATATCGGGGTCAGGCGCGCTGAAGCTTTCTTT
CASSYIGVRRAEAFF
>TRBV7-9|.|TRBJ2-2|.
TGTGCCAGCCCCCTCGGGTCACGAACCGGGGAGCTGTTTTTT
CASPLGSRTGELFF
>TRBV18|.|TRBJ2-7|.
TGTGCCAGCTCCCCGACACAAGGGAGCGAGCAGTACTTC
CASSPTQGSEQYF
>TRBV3-1/TRBV3-2|TRBD1|TRBJ1-1|.
TGTGCCAGCAGGTTCCAGGGGGCTGCTGAAGCTTTCTTT
CASRFQGAAEAFF
>TRBV5-1|TRBD1|TRBJ1-1|.
TGCGCCAGCAGCATCGGGACAGCAGGGACTGAAGCTTTCTTT
CASSIGTAGTEAFF
>TRBV7-2|.|TRBJ1-1|.
TGTGCCAGCAGCCCGACGCAGGGGTCTGAAGCTTTCTTT
CASSPTQGSEAFF
>TRBV2|.|TRBJ2-2|.
TGTGCCAGCAGTAGGTTGGAGGGCGGCACCGGGGAGCTGTTTTTT
CASSRLEGGTGELFF
>TRBV7-2|.|TRBJ2-1|.
TGTGCCAGCAGTCGTGAGTCCAATGAGCAGTTCTTC
CASSRESNEQFF
>TRBV6-5|TRBD1|TRBJ2-7|.
TGTGCCAGCACCGGACAGGGCAGCGAGCAGTACTTC
CASTGQGSEQYF
>TRBV23-1|TRBD1|TRBJ2-2|.
TGCGCCAGCAGTCCCTTTGGGACAGGGGGAAGGACCGGGGAGCTGTTTTTT
CASSPFGTGGRTGELFF
>TRBV6-5|.|TRBJ1-5|.
TGTGCCAGCAGCCTCAACAGGGGCAATCAGCCCCAGCATTTT
CASSLNRGNQPQHF
>TRBV7-2|.|TRBJ1-5|few
TGTGCCAGCAGCAGTGGGGGCCTCTATCAGCCCCAGCATTTT
CASSSGGLYQPQHF